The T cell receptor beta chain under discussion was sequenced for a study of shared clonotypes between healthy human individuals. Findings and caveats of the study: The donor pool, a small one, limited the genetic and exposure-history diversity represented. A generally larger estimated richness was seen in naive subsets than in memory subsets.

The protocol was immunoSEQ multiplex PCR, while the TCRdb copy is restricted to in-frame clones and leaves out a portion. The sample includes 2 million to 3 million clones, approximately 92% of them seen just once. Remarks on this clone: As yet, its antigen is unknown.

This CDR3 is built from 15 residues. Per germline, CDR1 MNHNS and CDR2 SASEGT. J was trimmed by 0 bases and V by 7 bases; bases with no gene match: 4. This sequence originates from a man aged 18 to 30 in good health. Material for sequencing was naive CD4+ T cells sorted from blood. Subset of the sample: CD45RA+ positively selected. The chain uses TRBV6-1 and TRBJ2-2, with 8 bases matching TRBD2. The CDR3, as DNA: TGTGCCAGCAACCCGACTAGCGCGAACACCGGGGAGCTGTTTTTT. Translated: CASNPTSANTGELFF.